This T cell receptor beta chain was sequenced in a study of blood T cell repertoires in COVID-19. Study background: There were acute and convalescent COVID-19 samples, and they came from the United States, Italy and Spain. The cDNA or gDNA used as material had been derived from T cells, B-cell-depleted T cells, or PBMCs.

This CDR3 region has 14 residues. V was pared by 4 bases and J by 9 bases, with 11 bases of the junction left unmatched. CDR1 and CDR2 from the germline V gene are LGHNA and YSLEER. In the authors' workflow: Using reference gene primer amplification, nucleated cell counts were estimated. Using immunoSEQ multiplex PCR, the repertoire was profiled, and TCRdb retains in-frame clones only, with some absent. V and J calls and clone size come straight from that table; D and trimming were deduced from the DNA. The sample lists 300,000 or so clones, 87% occurring once. Sequenced sample: peripheral blood. The sequence was obtained from a woman aged 40 to 55 who had recovered from COVID-19. The chain is built from TRBV4-3 and TRBJ1-1; TRBD1 matches at 7 bases. CDR3 protein: CASSLNRDSRKAFF. The CDR3 nucleotides are TGCGCCAGCAGCCTAAACCGGGACAGCCGAAAAGCTTTCTTT.